Below are 13 T cell receptor beta chains sequenced from a single sample in a study of cytomegalovirus exposure and HLA in healthy donors. Profiled with immunoSEQ multiplex PCR; TCRdb holds only in-frame clones, not every one. The table has around 130,000 clones, around nine tenths seen once. The sample was PBMCs. Source of these receptors: a man aged 25-45 years in good health and CMV-seronegative.

The chain carries TRBV28 and TRBJ1-3; 7 bases align to TRBD1. The CDR3 is 15 amino acids. Per germline, CDR1 MDHEN and CDR2 SYDVKM. The ends lost 8 bases at V and 2 bases at J; junction bases unmatched: 9. The CDR3 region has the DNA TGTGCCAGCCATTTTTTAGGGGGCGCTGGAAACACCATATATTTT. It yields the protein CASHFLGGAGNTIYF.

The J gene is TRBJ2-7, the V gene TRBV11-1, with D possibly being TRBD2 (5 bases). CDR3 length equals 15 residues. Trimming removed 1 base from V and 5 bases from J, with 15 bases in between. The germline CDR1 and CDR2 sequences are SGHAT and FQDESV (reference sequence). Here the CDR3 reads CASSLEFRGIHEQYF. The CDR3 DNA is TGTGCCAGCAGCTTAGAGTTTCGGGGAATCCACGAGCAGTACTTC.

The CDR3 DNA follows: TGTGCCATCAGTGAGTTTCAGGGGGGCTACGAGCAGTACTTC. This codes for CAISEFQGGYEQYF. The genes are TRBV10-3 and TRBJ2-7; D is possibly TRBD1 (7 bases). Germline CDR1 reads ENHRY; CDR2 reads SYGVKD. V was shortened by 1 base and J by 3 bases, with 10 bases between the two germline ends. This CDR3 has 14 amino acids.

This sequence joins TRBV9 and TRBJ1-1, with TRBD1 matching 8 bases. J lost 0 bases, V lost 3 bases, and 4 bases had no gene match. Germline V gene data show CDR1 as SGDLS and CDR2 as YYNGEE. The CDR3 is 15 amino acids. The CDR3 nucleotides read TGTGCCAGCAGCGCTCGGACAGGGATGAACACTGAAGCTTTCTTT. Encoded protein: CASSARTGMNTEAFF. Variable domain in full (rest from reference TRBV9 and TRBJ1-1): DSGVTQTPKHLITATGQRVTLRCSPRSGDLSVYWYQQSLDQGLQFLIQYYNGEERAKGNILERFSAQQFPDLHSELNLSSLELGDSALYFCASSARTGMNTEAFFGQGTRLTVV.

CDR3 bases: TGTGCCAGCAGCGTAGAGGCGCAGGGGTACGAGCAGTACTTC. Translation gives CASSVEAQGYEQYF. This chain joins TRBV9 and TRBJ2-7, with D perhaps TRBD1 (6 bases). The CDR3 spans 14 residues. CDR1 is SGDLS, CDR2 YYNGEE, per germline. Trimming stripped 0 bases from V and 4 bases from J, with 11 bases between.

This rearrangement joins TRBV9 to TRBJ2-7; TRBD1 matches at 8 bases. The CDR3 length is 15 residues. V shed 3 bases, J shed 0 bases, and the junction held 5 bases outside the gene matches. The V gene's germline CDR1 is SGDLS and CDR2 YYNGEE. The CDR3 reads CASSARTGSSYEQYF. CDR3 sequence (DNA): TGTGCCAGCAGCGCCCGGACAGGGAGCTCCTACGAGCAGTACTTC.

The rearrangement joins TRBV27 to TRBJ2-3, with D maybe TRBD1 (6 bases). The length of the CDR3 is 14 residues. Trimming took 6 bases from V and 0 from J, leaving 10 bases between them. CDR1 is MNHEY, CDR2 SMNVEV, per germline (reference sequence). The CDR3 coding sequence is TGTGCCAGCAGCAGACAGGTTAGCACAGATACGCAGTATTTT. Its protein is CASSRQVSTDTQYF.

J is TRBJ2-3 and V is TRBV6-6; 9 nucleotides line up with TRBD1. The germline CDR1 and CDR2 sequences are MNHNY and SVGAGI (reference sequence). CDR3 size: 14 residues. The J segment lost 4 bases and the V segment lost 4 bases, leaving 3 bases of the junction unmatched. CDR3 nucleotide sequence: TGTGCCAGCAGTTCCAGACAGGGGGCAGATACGCAGTATTTT. It specifies CASSSRQGADTQYF.

V gene TRBV7-2 combines with J gene TRBJ2-6, with a weak D call TRBD1 (6 bases). The length of the CDR3 is 16 residues. Trimming removed 7 bases from V and 0 bases from J, with 13 bases in between. The germline V gene has CDR1 SGHTA and CDR2 FQGNSA. CDR3 sequence (DNA): TGTGCCAGCACCCGGACAGTATTCTCTGGGGCCAACGTCCTGACTTTC. The encoded protein is CASTRTVFSGANVLTF.

As DNA, the CDR3 is TGCAGCACGAGGGGCAGGGAGGGCTATGGCTACACCTTC. It codes for CSTRGREGYGYTF. The chain joins TRBV29-1 to TRBJ1-2; tentative D call: TRBD1 (5 bases). The CDR3 contains 13 residues. V was cut by 8 bases and J by 4 bases, with 17 bases left in between. Germline CDR1 is SQVTM and CDR2 is ANQGSEA.

The rearrangement links TRBV5-6 to TRBJ1-2; TRBD1 is a possible D gene (5 bases). Trimming cost V 0 bases and J 3 bases, with 12 bases left between them. Germline V gene data show CDR1 as SGHDT and CDR2 as YYEEEE. The CDR3 is 15 residues long. The CDR3 DNA reads TGTGCCAGCAGCTTGGCGGGAGGGGACTACTATGGCTACACCTTC. Encoded protein: CASSLAGGDYYGYTF.

V is TRBV14 and J is TRBJ1-3; D call uncertain. The CDR3 extends over 15 amino acids. Germline assignment: CDR1 SGHDN and CDR2 FVKESK. Trimming stripped 0 bases from V and 3 bases from J, with 9 bases between. DNA for the CDR3: TGTGCCAGCAGCCAAGAACGGGGTGGTGGAAACACCATATATTTT. Protein product: CASSQERGGGNTIYF. Looking up the rest from reference TRBV14 and TRBJ1-3 gives the full variable domain: EAGVTQFPSHSVIEKGQTVTLRCDPISGHDNLYWYRRVMGKEIKFLLHFVKESKQDESGMPNNRFLAERTGGTYSTLKVQPAELEDSGVYFCASSQERGGGNTIYFGEGSWLTVV.

The gene calls are TRBV27 and TRBJ2-7, with D possibly matching TRBD1 (6 bases). V dropped 6 bases and J dropped 0 bases, with 12 bases sitting between them. Per germline, CDR1 MNHEY and CDR2 SMNVEV (reference sequence). This CDR3 is 14 amino acids long. CDR3 coding DNA: TGTGCCAGCAGGCCCGGGACACCCTCCTACGAGCAGTACTTC. Translated: CASRPGTPSYEQYF.